These 6 T cell receptor beta chains share one sample of origin, sequenced in a study of blood T cell repertoires in COVID-19 (TCRdb year 2020). Libraries were prepared through the immunoSEQ multiplex PCR assay. TCRdb took over this immuneACCESS table, retaining in-frame rearrangements with V and J assigned. Such tables are incomplete; in checked studies, under half of the missing clones stem from an unresolved V gene, and the remainder is unexplained. The table for this sample lists about 100,000 clones; 85% of them were counted only once. The ten largest make up around 1.9% of the sample. The specimen was peripheral blood. All receptors come from a woman aged 70-85 years with active or convalescent COVID-19.

The chain carries TRBV11-2 and TRBJ2-1; 12 bases match TRBD2. Germline V gives CDR1 SGHAT, CDR2 FQNNGV. This CDR3 spans 15 amino acids. The V gene end was trimmed by 4 bases and the J gene end by 5 bases; junction bases not matched to a gene: 3. CDR3 bases: TGTGCCAGCAGCTCCCGACTAGCGGGGGACAATGAGCAGTTCTTC. This encodes CASSSRLAGDNEQFF.

CDR3 in DNA: TGCGCCAGCAGCTCCGACAAGACTAATGAAAAACTGTTTTTT. Its translation is CASSSDKTNEKLFF. The chain has TRBV5-1 and TRBJ1-4, with D hard to call. Germline V lookup: CDR1 SGHRS, CDR2 YFSETQ. Deletions cut 3 bases from V and 2 bases from J, with 8 bases between. The CDR3 has 14 amino acids. The whole variable domain, filled in from reference TRBV5-1 and TRBJ1-4, reads KAGVTQTPRYLIKTRGQQVTLSCSPISGHRSVSWYQQTPGQGLQFLFEYFSETQRNKGNFPGRFSGRQFSNSRSEMNVSTLELGDSALYLCASSSDKTNEKLFFGSGTQLSVL.

The rearrangement links TRBV2 to TRBJ2-7; a possible D gene is TRBD2 (5 bases). CDR3 length: 13 residues. V shed 5 bases and J shed 5 bases, with 13 bases lying between them. Germline loops: CDR1 SNHLY, CDR2 FYNNEI. Written as DNA, the CDR3 is TGTGCCAGCAGTTGGACTGAGGCGGACGAGCAGTACTTC. This gives the protein CASSWTEADEQYF.

The chain is built from TRBV7-2 and TRBJ1-5; D remains ambiguous. Germline V gene sequence: CDR1 SGHTA, CDR2 FQGNSA. Trimming cost V 8 bases and J 2 bases, with 16 bases left between them. The CDR3 is made up of 15 amino acids. CDR3 protein: CASGVKYGGNQPQHF. The CDR3 DNA reads as TGTGCCAGCGGCGTCAAGTACGGGGGCAATCAGCCCCAGCATTTT.

This chain joins TRBV3-1 (or the pseudogene TRBV3-2) and TRBJ2-7; weak D call: TRBD2 (6 bases). The ends were cut back, 2 bases at V and 6 bases at J, with 8 bases in the middle. CDR1 is LGHDT, CDR2 YNNKEL, per germline (reference sequence). The CDR3 runs 12 residues. The CDR3: CASSQQGGEQYF. DNA of the CDR3: TGTGCCAGCAGCCAACAGGGAGGCGAGCAGTACTTC.

The V and J genes are TRBV7-9 and TRBJ2-3; 8 bases agree with TRBD2. The CDR3 runs to 15 residues. V lost 4 bases to trimming and J lost 3 bases; unmatched junction nucleotides: 6. CDR1 SEHNR and CDR2 FQNEAQ come from the germline V gene (reference sequence). The CDR3 sequence is CASSSSGGGTDTQYF. Written as DNA, the CDR3 is TGTGCCAGCAGCTCAAGCGGGGGAGGGACAGATACGCAGTATTTT. Filled out from reference TRBV7-9 and TRBJ2-3, the complete variable domain reads DTGVSQNPRHKITKRGQNVTFRCDPISEHNRLYWYRQTLGQGPEFLTYFQNEAQLEKSRLLSDRFSAERPKGSFSTLEIQRTEQGDSAMYLCASSSSGGGTDTQYFGPGTRLTVL.